This TCR beta chain was recorded in a study of control samples from healthy donors and cancer patients. The CDR3 has 14 residues. CDR1 SGHDT and CDR2 YYEEEE come from the germline V gene. Trimming removed 4 bases from V and 10 bases from J, with 18 bases in between. Data came from immunoSEQ multiplex PCR; TCRdb stores just in-frame clones and leaves some out. The sample lists under 150,000 clones, approximately 88% occurring once. This clonotype originated in a man in his thirties or forties in good health. Sequencing was performed on blood. The V call is TRBV5-6, the J call TRBJ1-5; the D gene is possibly TRBD1 (6 bases). The CDR3 spells CASSTDRLTGPQHF. The CDR3 DNA follows: TGTGCCAGCAGCACCGACAGGTTGACCGGACCCCAGCATTTT.